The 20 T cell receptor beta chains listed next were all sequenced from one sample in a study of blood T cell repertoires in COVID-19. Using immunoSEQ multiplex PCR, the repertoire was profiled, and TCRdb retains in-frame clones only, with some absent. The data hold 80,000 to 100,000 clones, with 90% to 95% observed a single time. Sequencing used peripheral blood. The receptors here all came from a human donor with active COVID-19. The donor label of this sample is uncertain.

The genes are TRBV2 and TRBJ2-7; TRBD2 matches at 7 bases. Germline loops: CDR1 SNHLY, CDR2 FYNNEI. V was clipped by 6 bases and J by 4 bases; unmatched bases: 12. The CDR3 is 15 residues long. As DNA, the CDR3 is TGTGCCAGCAGCGAACCCGGACTAGGAGTTTACGAGCAGTACTTC. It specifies CASSEPGLGVYEQYF.

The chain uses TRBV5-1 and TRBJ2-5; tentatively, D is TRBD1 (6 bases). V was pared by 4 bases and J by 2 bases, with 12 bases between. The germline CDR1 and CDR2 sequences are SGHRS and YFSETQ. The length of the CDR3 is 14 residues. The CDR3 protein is CASSEGTNQETQYF. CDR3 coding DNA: TGCGCCAGCAGCGAGGGGACAAATCAAGAGACCCAGTACTTC.

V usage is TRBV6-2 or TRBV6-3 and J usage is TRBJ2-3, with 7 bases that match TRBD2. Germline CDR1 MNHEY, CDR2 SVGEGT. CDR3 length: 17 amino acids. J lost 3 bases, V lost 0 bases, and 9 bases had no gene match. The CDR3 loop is CASSYSPGGSDTDTQYF. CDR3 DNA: TGTGCCAGCAGTTACTCGCCGGGCGGGAGTGATACAGATACGCAGTATTTT.

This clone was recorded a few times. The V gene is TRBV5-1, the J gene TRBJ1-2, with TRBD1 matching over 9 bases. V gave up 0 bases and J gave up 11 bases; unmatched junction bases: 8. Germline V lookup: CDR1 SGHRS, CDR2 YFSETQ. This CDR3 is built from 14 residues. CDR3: CASSLGGQGILYTF. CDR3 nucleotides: TGCGCCAGCAGCTTGGGGGGACAGGGCATCTTGTACACCTTC.

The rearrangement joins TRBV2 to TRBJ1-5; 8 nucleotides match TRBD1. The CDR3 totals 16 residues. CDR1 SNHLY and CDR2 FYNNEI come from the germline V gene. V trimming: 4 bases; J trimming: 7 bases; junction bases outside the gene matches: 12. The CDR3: CASSGKDRAIFQPQHF. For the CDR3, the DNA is TGTGCCAGCAGTGGAAAGGACAGGGCCATATTCCAGCCCCAGCATTTT.

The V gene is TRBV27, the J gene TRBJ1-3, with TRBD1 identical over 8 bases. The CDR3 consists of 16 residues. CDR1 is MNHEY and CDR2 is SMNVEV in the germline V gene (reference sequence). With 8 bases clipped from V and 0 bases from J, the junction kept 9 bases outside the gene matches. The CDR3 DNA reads TGTGCCAGCTCCTTGACAGGGGCGAACTCTGGAAACACCATATATTTT. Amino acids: CASSLTGANSGNTIYF.

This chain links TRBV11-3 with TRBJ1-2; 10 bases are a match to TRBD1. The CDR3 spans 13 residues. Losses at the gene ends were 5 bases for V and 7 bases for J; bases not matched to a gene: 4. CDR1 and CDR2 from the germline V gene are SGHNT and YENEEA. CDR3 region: CASSPGTGVGYTF. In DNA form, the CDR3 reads TGTGCCAGCAGCCCCGGGACAGGGGTTGGCTACACCTTC.

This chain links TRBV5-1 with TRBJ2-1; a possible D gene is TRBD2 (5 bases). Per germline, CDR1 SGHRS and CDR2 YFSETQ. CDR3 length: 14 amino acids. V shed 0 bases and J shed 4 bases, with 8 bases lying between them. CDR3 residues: CASSLVRVYNEQFF. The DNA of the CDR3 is TGCGCCAGCAGCTTGGTGCGGGTATACAATGAGCAGTTCTTC.

CDR3 in DNA: TGTGCCAGCAGCTTTTACAGGGGTACCGGGGAGCTGTTTTTT. It encodes CASSFYRGTGELFF. The chain couples TRBV5-8 to TRBJ2-2; TRBD1 matches at 7 bases. The length of the CDR3 is 14 residues. The V segment lost 2 bases and the J segment 5 bases; nucleotides outside the gene matches: 3. Germline V gene data show CDR1 as SGHTS and CDR2 as YDEGEE.

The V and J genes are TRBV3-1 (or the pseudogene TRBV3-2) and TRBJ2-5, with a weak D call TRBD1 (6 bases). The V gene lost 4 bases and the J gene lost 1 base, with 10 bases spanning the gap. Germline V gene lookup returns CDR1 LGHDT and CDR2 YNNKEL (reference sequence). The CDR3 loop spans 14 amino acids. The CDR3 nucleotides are TGTGCCAGCAGCCTACAGGGTTGCCAAGAGACCCAGTACTTC. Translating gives CASSLQGCQETQYF.

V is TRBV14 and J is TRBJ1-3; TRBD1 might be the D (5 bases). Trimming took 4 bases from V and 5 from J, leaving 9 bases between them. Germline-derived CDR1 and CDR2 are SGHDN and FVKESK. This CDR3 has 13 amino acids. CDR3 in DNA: TGTGCCAGCAGCCCGCGACAGAGAAACACCATATATTTT. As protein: CASSPRQRNTIYF.

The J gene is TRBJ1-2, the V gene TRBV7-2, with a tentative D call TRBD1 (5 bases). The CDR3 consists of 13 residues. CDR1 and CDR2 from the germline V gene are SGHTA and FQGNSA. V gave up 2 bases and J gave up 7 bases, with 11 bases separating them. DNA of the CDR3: TGTGCCAGCAGCTTAAGGGGATCTCCTGGCTACACCTTC. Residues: CASSLRGSPGYTF.

CDR3 sequence: CATTGTGVGEQYF. The CDR3 DNA reads TGTGCCACTACCGGGACAGGGGTCGGCGAGCAGTACTTC. The chain recombines TRBV10-3 with TRBJ2-7; 10 nucleotides align to TRBD1. Germline CDR1 ENHRY, CDR2 SYGVKD. Unmatched junction bases numbered 9, after V lost 10 bases and J lost 6 bases. The CDR3 sequence is 13 residues long.

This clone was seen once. For the CDR3, the DNA is TGTGCCAGCAGAATGGACACGAACACCGGGGAGCTGTTTTTT. Translating gives CASRMDTNTGELFF. The rearrangement links TRBV7-9 to TRBJ2-2; perhaps TRBD1 as D (5 bases). This CDR3 spans 14 amino acids. The V and J ends lost 6 bases and 0 bases respectively, with 8 bases between them. From germline, CDR1 is SEHNR and CDR2 FQNEAQ (reference sequence). Full variable domain (rest looked up from reference TRBV7-9 and TRBJ2-2): DTGVSQNPRHKITKRGQNVTFRCDPISEHNRLYWYRQTLGQGPEFLTYFQNEAQLEKSRLLSDRFSAERPKGSFSTLEIQRTEQGDSAMYLCASRMDTNTGELFFGEGSRLTVL.

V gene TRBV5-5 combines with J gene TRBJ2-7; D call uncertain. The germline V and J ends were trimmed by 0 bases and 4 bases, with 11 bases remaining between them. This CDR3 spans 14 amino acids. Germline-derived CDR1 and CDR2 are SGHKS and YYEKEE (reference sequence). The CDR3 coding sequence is TGTGCCAGCAGCTTGGCCCCGGGTTTGTACGAGCAGTACTTC. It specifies CASSLAPGLYEQYF.

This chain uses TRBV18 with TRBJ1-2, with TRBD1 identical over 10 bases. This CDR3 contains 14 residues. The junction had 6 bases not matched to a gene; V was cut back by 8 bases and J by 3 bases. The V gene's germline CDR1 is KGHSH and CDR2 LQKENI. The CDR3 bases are TGTGCCAGCGCCCCGGGACAGGGGTACTATGGCTACACCTTC. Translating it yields CASAPGQGYYGYTF.

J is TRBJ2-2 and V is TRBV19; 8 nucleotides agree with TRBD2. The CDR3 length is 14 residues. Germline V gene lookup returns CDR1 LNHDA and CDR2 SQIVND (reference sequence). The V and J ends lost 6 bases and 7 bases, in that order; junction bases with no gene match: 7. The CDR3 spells CASRRGGTIGELFF. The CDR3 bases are TGTGCCAGTAGGCGCGGGGGGACGATCGGGGAGCTGTTTTTT.

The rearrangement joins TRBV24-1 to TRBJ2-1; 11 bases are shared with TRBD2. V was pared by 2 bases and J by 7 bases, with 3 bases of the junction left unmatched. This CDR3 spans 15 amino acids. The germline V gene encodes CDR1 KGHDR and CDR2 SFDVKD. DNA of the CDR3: TGTGCCACCAGTGATTCGACTAGCGGGGATAATGAGCAGTTCTTC. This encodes CATSDSTSGDNEQFF.

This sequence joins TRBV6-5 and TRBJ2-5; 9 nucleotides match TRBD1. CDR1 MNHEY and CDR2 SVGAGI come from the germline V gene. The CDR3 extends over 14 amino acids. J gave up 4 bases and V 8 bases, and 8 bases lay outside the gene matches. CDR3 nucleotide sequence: TGTGCCAGCTCGAGACAGGGGGTAGGAGAGACCCAGTACTTC. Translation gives CASSRQGVGETQYF.

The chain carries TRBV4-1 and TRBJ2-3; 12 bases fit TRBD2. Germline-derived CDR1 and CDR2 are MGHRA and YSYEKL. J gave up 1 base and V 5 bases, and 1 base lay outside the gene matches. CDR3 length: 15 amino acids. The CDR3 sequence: CASSRLAGGTDTQYF. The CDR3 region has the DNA TGCGCCAGCAGCAGACTAGCGGGGGGCACAGATACGCAGTATTTT.